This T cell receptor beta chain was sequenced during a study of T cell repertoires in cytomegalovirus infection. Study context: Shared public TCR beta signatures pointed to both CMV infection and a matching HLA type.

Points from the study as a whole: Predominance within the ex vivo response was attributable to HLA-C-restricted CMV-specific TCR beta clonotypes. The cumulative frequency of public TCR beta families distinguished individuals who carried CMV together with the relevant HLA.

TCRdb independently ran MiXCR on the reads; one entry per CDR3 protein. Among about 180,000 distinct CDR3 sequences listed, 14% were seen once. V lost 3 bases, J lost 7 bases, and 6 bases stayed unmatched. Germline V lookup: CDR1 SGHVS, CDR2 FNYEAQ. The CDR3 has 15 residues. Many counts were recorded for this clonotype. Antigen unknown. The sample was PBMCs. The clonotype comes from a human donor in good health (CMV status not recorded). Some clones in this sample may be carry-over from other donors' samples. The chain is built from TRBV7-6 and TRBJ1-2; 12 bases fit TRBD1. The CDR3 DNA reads TGTGCCAGCAGCTTCGGGGGACAGGGGGCATCTGGCTACACCTTC. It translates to CASSFGGQGASGYTF.